These T cell receptor beta chains were read from a single sample in a study of blood T cell repertoires in COVID-19. Repertoires were generated with immunoSEQ multiplex PCR, while TCRdb's copy carries only in-frame clones and drops some. The data hold roughly 700,000 clones, with 85% to 90% observed a single time. What was sequenced was peripheral blood. The receptor set was obtained from a young woman with acute or convalescent COVID-19. CDR3s include the opening cysteine and the closing phenylalanine or tryptophan. Fields, in order: D gene, clone size, J gene, V gene, CDR3 protein, CDR3 DNA. D genes are given only for firm matches. Some rows have no size entry. The others give once, few or many, or a class for an expanded clone.

d_gene: .; abundance: .; j_gene: TRBJ1-2; v_gene: TRBV19; CDR3aa: CASKDAGVPFYGYTF; CDR3nt: TGTGCCAGTAAGGACGCGGGGGTTCCCTTCTATGGCTACACCTTC
d_gene: .; abundance: .; j_gene: TRBJ1-6; v_gene: TRBV4-1; CDR3aa: CASSQFTESSYNSPLHF; CDR3nt: TGCGCCAGCAGCCAATTTACTGAGAGCTCCTATAATTCACCCCTCCACTTT
d_gene: TRBD1; abundance: .; j_gene: TRBJ1-1; v_gene: TRBV10-3; CDR3aa: CAISESARGLGNTEAFF; CDR3nt: TGTGCCATCAGTGAGTCAGCGAGGGGGCTGGGGAACACTGAAGCTTTCTTT
d_gene: TRBD1; abundance: .; j_gene: TRBJ1-1; v_gene: TRBV18; CDR3aa: CASSPPDREAEAFF; CDR3nt: TGTGCCAGCTCACCACCGGACAGGGAGGCTGAAGCTTTCTTT
d_gene: TRBD1; abundance: .; j_gene: TRBJ2-1; v_gene: TRBV18; CDR3aa: CASSPVVKGTGGKGQFF; CDR3nt: TGTGCCAGCTCACCGGTGGTTAAAGGGACAGGGGGAAAAGGGCAGTTCTTC
d_gene: .; abundance: .; j_gene: TRBJ2-1; v_gene: TRBV6-7; CDR3aa: CASSYSRGPHDNEQFF; CDR3nt: TGTGCCAGCAGTTACTCGCGGGGGCCCCATGACAATGAGCAGTTCTTC
d_gene: .; abundance: .; j_gene: TRBJ1-1; v_gene: TRBV2; CDR3aa: CASSETAGPPFF; CDR3nt: TGTGCCAGCAGTGAAACGGCGGGGCCCCCTTTCTTT
d_gene: TRBD2; abundance: .; j_gene: TRBJ2-7; v_gene: TRBV11-1; CDR3aa: CASSPSGGLSYEQYF; CDR3nt: TGTGCCAGCAGCCCCAGCGGGGGGCTATCCTACGAGCAGTACTTC
d_gene: .; abundance: .; j_gene: TRBJ1-3; v_gene: TRBV18; CDR3aa: CASSPTGPPVQNTIYF; CDR3nt: TGTGCCAGCTCACCAACAGGGCCCCCGGTTCAAAACACCATATATTTT
d_gene: .; abundance: .; j_gene: TRBJ1-3; v_gene: TRBV4-2; CDR3aa: CASSQLSPSGNTIYF; CDR3nt: TGTGCCAGCAGCCAGCTATCCCCCTCTGGAAACACCATATATTTT
d_gene: .; abundance: .; j_gene: TRBJ2-7; v_gene: TRBV19; CDR3aa: CASGPTGVREQYF; CDR3nt: TGTGCCAGCGGCCCGACGGGAGTGAGAGAGCAGTACTTC
d_gene: TRBD1; abundance: .; j_gene: TRBJ1-2; v_gene: TRBV7-2; CDR3aa: CASSLARQGARGGYTF; CDR3nt: TGTGCCAGCAGCTTAGCGAGACAGGGGGCGCGAGGTGGCTACACCTTC
d_gene: TRBD1; abundance: .; j_gene: TRBJ2-3; v_gene: TRBV5-1; CDR3aa: CASSLLDRGTDTQYF; CDR3nt: TGCGCCAGCAGCTTGCTGGACAGGGGGACAGATACGCAGTATTTT
d_gene: .; abundance: few; j_gene: TRBJ1-1; v_gene: TRBV20-1; CDR3aa: CSAPENTEAFF; CDR3nt: TGCAGTGCCCCAGAGAACACTGAAGCTTTCTTT
d_gene: TRBD1; abundance: .; j_gene: TRBJ1-1; v_gene: TRBV2; CDR3aa: CASSGTGGWMNTEAFF; CDR3nt: TGTGCCAGCAGTGGTACAGGGGGCTGGATGAACACTGAAGCTTTCTTT
d_gene: TRBD1; abundance: once; j_gene: TRBJ2-2; v_gene: TRBV7-2; CDR3aa: CASSSRGLGGELFF; CDR3nt: TGTGCCAGCAGCTCCAGGGGGCTTGGCGGGGAGCTGTTTTTT
d_gene: .; abundance: .; j_gene: TRBJ1-2; v_gene: TRBV24-1; CDR3aa: CATSEQGSYGYTF; CDR3nt: TGTGCCACCAGTGAGCAGGGCAGCTATGGCTACACCTTC
d_gene: TRBD2; abundance: once; j_gene: TRBJ2-7; v_gene: TRBV28; CDR3aa: CASSRTRSGGPEASYF; CDR3nt: TGTGCCAGCAGCCGTACCCGAAGCGGGGGCCCCGAGGCGAGTTACTTC
d_gene: .; abundance: once; j_gene: TRBJ1-5; v_gene: TRBV23-1; CDR3aa: CASSLEEKGFRSQPQHF; CDR3nt: TGCGCCAGCAGTCTGGAGGAAAAAGGGTTTAGGAGTCAGCCCCAGCATTTT
d_gene: TRBD1; abundance: .; j_gene: TRBJ1-2; v_gene: TRBV7-2; CDR3aa: CASSPGQGINYGYTF; CDR3nt: TGTGCCAGCAGCCCAGGACAGGGCATTAACTATGGCTACACCTTC
d_gene: TRBD2; abundance: .; j_gene: TRBJ2-1; v_gene: TRBV7-8; CDR3aa: CAIAGGHYNEQFF; CDR3nt: TGTGCCATAGCGGGGGGGCACTACAATGAGCAGTTCTTC
d_gene: .; abundance: .; j_gene: TRBJ1-2; v_gene: TRBV15; CDR3aa: CATSREMGADGYTF; CDR3nt: TGTGCCACCAGCAGAGAGATGGGAGCGGATGGCTACACCTTC
d_gene: .; abundance: .; j_gene: TRBJ2-2; v_gene: TRBV29-1; CDR3aa: CSVGGTPANTGELFF; CDR3nt: TGCAGCGTTGGTGGGACACCCGCGAACACCGGGGAGCTGTTTTTT
d_gene: .; abundance: .; j_gene: TRBJ2-7; v_gene: TRBV3-1/TRBV3-2; CDR3aa: CASSQAGSYEQYF; CDR3nt: TGTGCCAGCAGCCAAGCGGGGAGCTACGAGCAGTACTTC
d_gene: .; abundance: .; j_gene: TRBJ1-5; v_gene: TRBV28; CDR3aa: CASRSTGSGQPQHF; CDR3nt: TGTGCCAGCAGGTCAACAGGGTCGGGTCAGCCCCAGCATTTT
d_gene: .; abundance: .; j_gene: TRBJ1-2; v_gene: TRBV4-1; CDR3aa: CASSQGRPGYTF; CDR3nt: TGCGCCAGCAGCCAAGGGCGGCCTGGCTACACCTTC
d_gene: TRBD1; abundance: .; j_gene: TRBJ2-7; v_gene: TRBV29-1; CDR3aa: CSVDLIEGGQDEQYF; CDR3nt: TGCAGCGTTGACCTGATCGAGGGGGGACAGGACGAGCAGTACTTC
d_gene: .; abundance: .; j_gene: TRBJ2-1; v_gene: TRBV29-1; CDR3aa: CSVVQTSFYNEQFF; CDR3nt: TGCAGCGTTGTCCAGACTAGTTTCTACAATGAGCAGTTCTTC
d_gene: .; abundance: .; j_gene: TRBJ1-3; v_gene: TRBV5-4; CDR3aa: CASSSDKYSGNTIYF; CDR3nt: TGTGCCAGCAGCTCCGACAAATACTCTGGAAACACCATATATTTT
d_gene: .; abundance: .; j_gene: TRBJ1-4; v_gene: TRBV19; CDR3aa: CASSMGNTGEKLFF; CDR3nt: TGTGCCAGTAGTATGGGTAACACGGGGGAAAAACTGTTTTTT